Detailed here is one TCR beta chain. This clonotype was recorded many times. Its target antigen remains unknown. Base qualities were left out, and no much larger clone turns up one base away. These data originate in a study of T cells after yellow fever vaccination (dated by TCRdb to about 2019). Broadly, across the study: The SMART-Seq v4 Ultra Low Input RNA kit was used to prepare libraries from fractions with low cell numbers. To track T-cell clones before and after primary and booster YFV17D yellow fever vaccination, bulk TCR alpha and beta repertoires were sequenced longitudinally. Two healthy male donors, one aged 18 to 30 and one aged 30 to 40 years, were included in the cohort. Blood was collected at multiple timepoints before and after primary and secondary immunization, and bulk PBMC replicates and cell subsets were isolated. Beyond this particular receptor, the publication reports: After the booster, most clones that had expanded after primary vaccination were detected again (nearly 98% of CD4 and 88% of CD8), suggesting broad maintenance of memory. Computational filtering was needed because FACS-sorted repertoires could contain abundant contaminating clonotypes from the bulk population. Compared with the primary T-cell response, the secondary T-cell response was faster but weaker, reaching its peak on day 5 rather than on day 15. A small fraction of clonotypes showed up in both the CD4 and CD8 compartments, probably as a result of convergent recombination. Only two donors were included in the study, so the extent to which the findings can be generalized is limited.

The treatment or condition tag for this specimen amounts to: live attenuated yellow fever vaccine strain. At each blood-draw timepoint, two biological replicates of bulk PBMCs were collected. A standard Ficoll-Paque protocol was used to isolate PBMCs from peripheral blood. TriZol was used to extract RNA from bulk PBMCs, CD4 and CD8 fractions, and dextramer-positive and dextramer-negative fractions. TCR cDNA was made using 5'RACE template switching, a step that added a universal primer site and unique molecular identifiers. Priming for cDNA synthesis came from both the TCR alpha and TCR beta constant segments. Library amplification involved two PCR steps, and the second step added sample barcodes and sequencing adapters. Sequencing of the libraries was done on either Illumina HiSeq 2500 (2x100 bp) or NovaSeq (2x150 bp). As for the original processing: MIGEC handled demultiplexing of reads and collapsing into UMI consensus sequences, while MiXCR performed V(D)J alignment. Clonotypes responding to the vaccine were identified with edgeR on replicate PBMC samples, with the criteria of FDR below 0.01 and a log2 fold change above 5 up to day 15. Each bulk clonotype received a CD4 or CD8 identity based on whether the sequenced CD4 or CD8 repertoire contained that clonotype at higher abundance. Through fastp at Q25 and MiXCR, TCRdb rebuilt clones from the public reads, retaining in-frame beta chains. Duplicate CDR3 protein sequences are folded into a single record with the most common DNA and genes. TCRdb assigned the V and J calls; the authors' analysis was not used. This sample is represented by 300,000 to 400,000 distinct CDR3 sequences; 8% to 9.5% of them were singletons. About 16% of the sample belongs to the ten largest clones.

Here the sequenced sample was PBMCs, taken about 49 days after the first yellow fever vaccination. The source is a man younger than 30 who received the YFV17D yellow fever vaccine.

The nucleotide sequence reads TGCAGTGCTAGGACAGGGGAACAGCCCCAGCATTTT. This yields the protein CSARTGEQPQHF. The sequence is built from TRBV20-1 and TRBJ1-5, with TRBD1 identical over 8 junction bases. For this chain, trimming is 3 bases at the V end and 7 bases at the J end, and the number of junction bases without a gene match is 2. The germline V gene (reference sequence) provides CDR1 DFQATT and CDR2 SNEGSKA. From cysteine to phenylalanine, the CDR3 is 12 amino acids long. The only DNA kept is the CDR3, 36 bases in frame from the first base.